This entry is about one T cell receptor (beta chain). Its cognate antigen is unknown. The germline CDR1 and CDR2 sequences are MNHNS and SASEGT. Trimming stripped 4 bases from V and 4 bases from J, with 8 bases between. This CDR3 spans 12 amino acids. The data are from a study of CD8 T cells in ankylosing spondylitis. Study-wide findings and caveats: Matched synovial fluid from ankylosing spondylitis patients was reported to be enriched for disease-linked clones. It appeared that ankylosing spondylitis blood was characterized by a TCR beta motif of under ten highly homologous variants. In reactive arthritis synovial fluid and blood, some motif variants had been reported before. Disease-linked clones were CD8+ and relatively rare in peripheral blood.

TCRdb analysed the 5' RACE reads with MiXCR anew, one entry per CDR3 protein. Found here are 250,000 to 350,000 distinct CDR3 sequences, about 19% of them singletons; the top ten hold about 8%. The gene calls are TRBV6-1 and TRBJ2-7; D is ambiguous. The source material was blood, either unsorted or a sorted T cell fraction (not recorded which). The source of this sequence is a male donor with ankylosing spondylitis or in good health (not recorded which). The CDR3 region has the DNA TGTGCCAGCAGTGTCGGACCTTACGAGCAGTACGTC. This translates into CASSVGPYEQYV.